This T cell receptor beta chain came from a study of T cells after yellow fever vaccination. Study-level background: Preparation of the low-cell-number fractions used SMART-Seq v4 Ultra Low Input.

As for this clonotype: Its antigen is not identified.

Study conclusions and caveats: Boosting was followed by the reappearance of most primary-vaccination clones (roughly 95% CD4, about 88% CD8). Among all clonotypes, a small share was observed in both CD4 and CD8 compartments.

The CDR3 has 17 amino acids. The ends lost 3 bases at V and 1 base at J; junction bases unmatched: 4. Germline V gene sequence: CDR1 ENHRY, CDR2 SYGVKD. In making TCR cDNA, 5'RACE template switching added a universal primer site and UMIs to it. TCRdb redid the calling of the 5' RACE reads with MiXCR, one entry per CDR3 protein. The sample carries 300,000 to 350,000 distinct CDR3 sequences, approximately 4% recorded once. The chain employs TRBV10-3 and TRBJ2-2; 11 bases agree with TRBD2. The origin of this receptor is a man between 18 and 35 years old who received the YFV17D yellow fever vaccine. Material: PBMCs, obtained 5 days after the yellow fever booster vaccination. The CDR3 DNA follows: TGTGCCATCAGTGACCCGACTAGCGGGGAGAACACCGGGGAGCTGTTTTTT. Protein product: CAISDPTSGENTGELFF.